The TCR beta chain under discussion was sequenced for a study of blood T cell repertoires in COVID-19. This clone was seen only once. Assay used: immunoSEQ multiplex PCR; TCRdb lists only in-frame clones, some missing. The profile covers 250,000 to 400,000 clones, with approximately 87% appearing a single time and over 4% taken by the ten largest. The germline V gene has CDR1 SGHRS and CDR2 YFSETQ. The CDR3 length is 16 residues. V lost 2 bases to trimming and J lost 1 base; unmatched junction nucleotides: 8. Sequencing was carried out using PBMCs or T cells enriched from blood (not recorded which). The gene calls are TRBV5-1 and TRBJ1-2; TRBD1 matches 7 bases. The clonotype was recovered from a woman aged 25 to 39 who had recovered from COVID-19. The chain's CDR3 is CASSFGRDSFNYGYTF. The CDR3 DNA reads TGCGCCAGCAGCTTTGGGCGGGACAGCTTTAACTATGGCTACACCTTC.